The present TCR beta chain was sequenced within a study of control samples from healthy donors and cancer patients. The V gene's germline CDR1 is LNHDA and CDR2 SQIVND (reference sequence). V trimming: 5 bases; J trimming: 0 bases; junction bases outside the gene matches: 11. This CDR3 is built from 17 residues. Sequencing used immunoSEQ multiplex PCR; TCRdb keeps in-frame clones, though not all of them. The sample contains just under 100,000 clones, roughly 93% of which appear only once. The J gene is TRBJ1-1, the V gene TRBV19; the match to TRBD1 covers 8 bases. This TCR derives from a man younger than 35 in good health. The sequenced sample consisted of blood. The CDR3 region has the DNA TGTGCCAGTAGTTTAAGGACAGGGAGTACCATGAACACTGAAGCTTTCTTT. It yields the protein CASSLRTGSTMNTEAFF. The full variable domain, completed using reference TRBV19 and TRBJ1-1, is DGGITQSPKYLFRKEGQNVTLSCEQNLNHDAMYWYRQDPGQGLRLIYYSQIVNDFQKGDIAEGYSVSREKKESFPLTVTSAQKNPTAFYLCASSLRTGSTMNTEAFFGQGTRLTVV.